Below are 27 T cell receptor beta chains sequenced from a single sample in a study of blood T cell repertoires in COVID-19. The protocol was immunoSEQ multiplex PCR, while the TCRdb copy is restricted to in-frame clones and leaves out a portion. Here the sample spans around 60,000 clones, roughly 72% being singletons. Specimen: peripheral blood. The receptors originated from a woman aged 70 to 79 with COVID-19, enrolled during active disease.

Only a few counts were recorded for this clone. The chain is built from TRBV6-5 and TRBJ1-5, with D perhaps TRBD1 (6 bases). The CDR3 covers 14 residues. V shed 8 bases and J shed 3 bases, with 14 bases lying between them. CDR1 is MNHEY, CDR2 SVGAGI, per germline. CDR3 nucleotide sequence: TGTGCCAGCCAATTACAGGGACCCAATCAGCCCCAGCATTTT. It is translated as CASQLQGPNQPQHF.

The rearrangement links TRBV29-1 to TRBJ2-1; TRBD2 might be the D (5 bases). The V gene lost 6 bases and the J gene lost 2 bases, with 11 bases spanning the gap. This CDR3 is built from 13 residues. The V gene's germline CDR1 is SQVTM and CDR2 ANQGSEA. The CDR3 region is CSVRTGTYNEQFF. Here the CDR3 DNA reads TGCAGCGTGAGGACCGGGACCTACAATGAGCAGTTCTTC.

The chain couples TRBV4-3 to TRBJ2-1, with 7 bases matching TRBD1. The CDR3 has 16 residues. The J segment lost 2 bases and the V segment lost 3 bases, leaving 7 bases of the junction unmatched. In germline, CDR1 is LGHNA, CDR2 YSLEER. This CDR3 reads CASSQLPGQTYNEQFF. Written as DNA, the CDR3 is TGCGCCAGCAGCCAGCTTCCGGGACAGACCTACAATGAGCAGTTCTTC.

This rearrangement joins TRBV19 to TRBJ1-2; 9 bases are shared with TRBD1. The CDR3 extends over 12 amino acids. Per the germline V gene, CDR1 is LNHDA and CDR2 is SQIVND (reference sequence). J was trimmed by 7 bases and V by 6 bases; bases with no gene match: 3. This CDR3 is CASRGTGTGYTF. CDR3 coding DNA: TGTGCCAGTAGAGGGACAGGGACTGGCTACACCTTC.

The chain has TRBV3-1 (or the pseudogene TRBV3-2) and TRBJ1-2; TRBD1 matches at 9 bases. The CDR3 extends over 15 amino acids. V gave up 3 bases and J gave up 1 base; unmatched junction bases: 3. Looked up from germline, CDR1 is LGHDT and CDR2 is YNNKEL (reference sequence). For the CDR3, the DNA is TGTGCCAGCAGCCAGGGGGGACAGGGTAACTATGGCTACACCTTC. This sequence encodes CASSQGGQGNYGYTF.

The chain has TRBV4-2 and TRBJ2-1; 11 nucleotides match TRBD2. Germline loops: CDR1 LGHNA, CDR2 YNFKEQ. Trimming cost V 1 base and J 5 bases; bases outside gene matches: 4. This CDR3 is 16 amino acids long. The CDR3 nucleotides are TGTGCCAGCAGCCAAGCCGGGACTAGCGGACACAATGAGCAGTTCTTC. Its protein product is CASSQAGTSGHNEQFF.

This clone was detected once. V is TRBV18 and J is TRBJ2-5; 8 bases are a match to TRBD1. J lost 5 bases, V lost 5 bases, and 10 bases had no gene match. The CDR3 length is 15 residues. CDR1 is KGHSH, CDR2 LQKENI, per germline. The CDR3 spells CASSAQGALKETQYF. The CDR3 DNA reads as TGTGCCAGCTCAGCTCAGGGGGCTCTTAAGGAGACCCAGTACTTC.

The CDR3 loop is CASSLAGGGNQPQHF. Here the CDR3 DNA reads TGTGCCAGCAGCTTGGCGGGGGGGGGCAATCAGCCCCAGCATTTT. The genes are TRBV5-8 and TRBJ1-5; perhaps TRBD1 as D (5 bases). Germline values: CDR1 SGHTS, CDR2 YDEGEE. The V gene lost 0 bases and the J gene lost 2 bases, with 9 bases spanning the gap. The CDR3 has 15 amino acids.

The rearrangement joins TRBV7-7 to TRBJ2-1, with D possibly being TRBD2 (6 bases). V lost 1 base, J lost 7 bases, and 11 bases lay in between. Germline CDR1 is SSHAT and CDR2 is FNYEAQ (reference sequence). This CDR3 is built from 14 residues. Written as DNA, the CDR3 is TGTGCCAGCAGCTTAGGGGGCCGGGGGAATGAGCAGTTCTTC. Protein sequence: CASSLGGRGNEQFF.

In its sample, this clone ranks as medium-sized. V gene TRBV7-3 combines with J gene TRBJ2-3, with D perhaps TRBD2 (5 bases). In germline, CDR1 is SGHTA, CDR2 FQGTGA. Trimming shortened V by 2 bases and J by 6 bases, and 12 bases separated the two germline ends. The CDR3 runs 14 residues. This CDR3 is CASSLGLAFDTQYF. In nucleotides, the CDR3 is TGTGCCAGCAGCTTAGGGCTAGCCTTTGATACGCAGTATTTT.

The chain employs TRBV19 and TRBJ2-2, with D maybe TRBD1 (6 bases). V was shortened by 10 bases and J by 5 bases, with 17 bases between the two germline ends. The CDR3 has 14 amino acids. Germline-derived CDR1 and CDR2 are LNHDA and SQIVND (reference sequence). As DNA, the CDR3 is TGTGCCACCCGACAGGCCCCGGGGACCGGGGAGCTGTTTTTT. Translation gives CATRQAPGTGELFF.

This sequence joins TRBV2 and TRBJ1-1; TRBD1 matches at 8 bases. This CDR3 has 14 residues. V was pared by 6 bases and J by 7 bases, with 10 bases of the junction left unmatched. Germline V gene lookup returns CDR1 SNHLY and CDR2 FYNNEI. In DNA form, the CDR3 reads TGTGCCAGCAGGGAATTGGACAGGGTAGGTGAAGCTTTCTTT. Translating gives CASRELDRVGEAFF. The full variable domain, completed using reference TRBV2 and TRBJ1-1, is EPEVTQTPSHQVTQMGQEVILRCVPISNHLYFYWYRQILGQKVEFLVSFYNNEISEKSEIFDDQFSVERPDGSNFTLKIRSTKLEDSAMYFCASRELDRVGEAFFGQGTRLTVV.

This chain links TRBV29-1 with TRBJ2-1, with D possibly TRBD2 on 5 matching bases. The V end lost 6 bases, the J end lost 0 bases, and 9 bases lay between the germline ends. CDR3 length: 13 residues. Germline CDR1 is SQVTM and CDR2 is ANQGSEA. CDR3 loop: CSVTTSSYNEQFF. Here the CDR3 DNA reads TGCAGCGTCACAACTAGCTCCTACAATGAGCAGTTCTTC.

The V gene is TRBV9, the J gene TRBJ2-3, with 10 positions matching TRBD2. The germline CDR1 and CDR2 sequences are SGDLS and YYNGEE. V shed 3 bases and J 6 bases; nucleotides not matched to a gene: 7. The CDR3 has 15 amino acids. CDR3 amino acids: CASSAGASGGDTQYF. CDR3 nucleotides: TGTGCCAGCAGCGCGGGGGCTAGCGGGGGTGATACGCAGTATTTT.

The V call is TRBV6-5, the J call TRBJ1-1; unclear D gene. Between the trimmed V and J ends, which lost 5 bases and 6 bases, there was a span of 16 bases. CDR1 and CDR2 from the germline V gene are MNHEY and SVGAGI. The CDR3 has 14 amino acids. CDR3 protein: CASSPLVREAEAFF. The DNA for the CDR3 is TGTGCCAGCAGTCCACTAGTTAGGGAGGCTGAAGCTTTCTTT.

The CDR3 DNA reads as TGTGCCAGCAGCCTAGCGACTAGCGGCAGGGGGGCGTCTGCCAAAAACATTCAGTACTTC. Encoded protein: CASSLATSGRGASAKNIQYF. V is TRBV3-1 (or the pseudogene TRBV3-2) and J is TRBJ2-4; 9 bases map to TRBD2. Germline CDR1 is LGHDT and CDR2 is YNNKEL (reference sequence). This CDR3 has 20 residues. V shed 4 bases and J 1 base; nucleotides not matched to a gene: 17.

The chain carries TRBV19 and TRBJ2-3; possibly TRBD2 for D (6 bases). Germline V lookup: CDR1 LNHDA, CDR2 SQIVND (reference sequence). V gave up 1 base and J gave up 0 bases, with 8 bases separating them. The CDR3 has 15 amino acids. CDR3 bases: TGTGCCAGTAGTATAGGGACTACAAGCACAGATACGCAGTATTTT. It yields the protein CASSIGTTSTDTQYF.

The chain recombines TRBV9 with TRBJ2-7; 11 nucleotides align to TRBD1. The CDR3 totals 13 residues. Trimming cost V 3 bases and J 6 bases; bases outside gene matches: 2. Looked up from germline, CDR1 is SGDLS and CDR2 is YYNGEE. This CDR3 reads CASSDGTGGEQYF. DNA for the CDR3: TGTGCCAGCAGCGACGGGACAGGGGGCGAGCAGTACTTC. The full variable domain, in which reference TRBV9 and TRBJ2-7 provide the parts outside the CDR3, is DSGVTQTPKHLITATGQRVTLRCSPRSGDLSVYWYQQSLDQGLQFLIQYYNGEERAKGNILERFSAQQFPDLHSELNLSSLELGDSALYFCASSDGTGGEQYFGPGTRLTVT.

A remark on this clone: This specimen includes other DNA sequences encoding the same CDR3. V usage is TRBV2 and J usage is TRBJ2-2, with TRBD2 matching 10 bases. V shed 2 bases and J 3 bases; nucleotides not matched to a gene: 3. The length of the CDR3 is 16 residues. The germline V gene has CDR1 SNHLY and CDR2 FYNNEI. The CDR3 loop is CASSERLAGDTGELFF. CDR3 nucleotide sequence: TGTGCCAGCAGTGAACGGCTAGCGGGGGACACCGGGGAGCTGTTTTTT.

The chain links TRBV6-5 to TRBJ2-5; the match to TRBD1 covers 8 bases. This CDR3 comprises 15 residues. Germline CDR1 MNHEY, CDR2 SVGAGI. V dropped 6 bases and J dropped 5; count of bases not matched to a gene: 11. The CDR3 here is CASRGTTGAQETQYF. The CDR3 DNA is TGTGCCAGCAGGGGAACGACAGGGGCGCAGGAGACCCAGTACTTC.

Here the CDR3 DNA reads TGTGCCACCAGCAGAGCCCGAGACAGGGGGGGCCCGAATCAGCCCCAGCATTTT. Translating it yields CATSRARDRGGPNQPQHF. The chain joins TRBV15 to TRBJ1-5; 9 bases agree with TRBD1. Germline loops: CDR1 LNHNV, CDR2 YYDKDF (reference sequence). The V and J ends lost 1 base and 4 bases, in that order; junction bases with no gene match: 11. This CDR3 spans 18 amino acids.

V usage is TRBV11-2 and J usage is TRBJ1-1; unclear D gene. Looked up from germline, CDR1 is SGHAT and CDR2 is FQNNGV. This CDR3 has 16 amino acids. V lost 0 bases to trimming and J lost 1 base, with 12 bases between them. DNA of the CDR3: TGTGCCAGCAGCTTAGAGTTTGGGAGCCGGAACACTGAAGCTTTCTTT. The encoded protein is CASSLEFGSRNTEAFF.

The rearrangement uses TRBV11-2 and TRBJ2-7; the match to TRBD1 covers 8 bases. The CDR3 has 15 amino acids. The V gene end was trimmed by 4 bases and the J gene end by 3 bases; junction bases not matched to a gene: 8. The germline V gene encodes CDR1 SGHAT and CDR2 FQNNGV. CDR3 residues: CASSSRTGTNYEQYF. DNA for the CDR3: TGTGCCAGCAGCTCCCGGACAGGGACAAACTACGAGCAGTACTTC.

CDR3 residues: CATSRSGSSYEQYV. The CDR3 DNA reads as TGTGCCACCAGCAGAAGCGGGAGCTCCTACGAGCAGTACGTC. The rearrangement uses TRBV15 and TRBJ2-7, with TRBD2 matching 8 bases. Germline values: CDR1 LNHNV, CDR2 YYDKDF (reference sequence). This CDR3 is built from 14 residues. V shed 2 bases, J shed 0 bases, and the junction held 0 bases outside the gene matches.

This clone has just a few counts. The chain links TRBV27 to TRBJ2-1; maybe TRBD1 (5 bases). The CDR3 has 16 amino acids. Germline V CDR1 and CDR2: MNHEY, SMNVEV (reference sequence). The germline V and J ends were trimmed by 0 bases and 2 bases, with 11 bases remaining between them. The CDR3 bases are TGTGCCAGCAGTTTATCGGGGCTAGGCCCCTACAATGAGCAGTTCTTC. It yields the protein CASSLSGLGPYNEQFF.

The genes are TRBV24-1 and TRBJ2-3, with a possible D match to TRBD2 (5 bases). The CDR3 extends over 15 amino acids. Trimming cost V 3 bases and J 5 bases, with 14 bases left between them. CDR1 KGHDR and CDR2 SFDVKD come from the germline V gene. The CDR3 coding sequence is TGTGCCACCAGTGATCCCAGCGGCCCAGGAGATACGCAGTATTTT. Residues: CATSDPSGPGDTQYF.

The chain combines TRBV24-1 with TRBJ1-5; possible D gene TRBD1, 6 bases. Germline CDR1 KGHDR, CDR2 SFDVKD. CDR3 size: 17 residues. Trimming took off 4 bases at V and 2 bases at J, with 17 bases between the two ends. The CDR3: CATSESTGPRGNQPQHF. Here the CDR3 DNA reads TGTGCCACCAGTGAGTCTACAGGGCCTCGGGGCAATCAGCCCCAGCATTTT.